The clone carrying this T cell receptor (beta chain) showed up just a few times. The antigen is undetermined. The sample of blood was obtained at first hyperthyroidism diagnosis (before any ophthalmopathy symptoms). The authors took PBMCs from roughly 10 ml fresh peripheral blood. What was amplified from RNA transcripts were TCR beta CDR3 regions. A first-round RT-PCR of the TCR CDR3 used the HTBI primer set. TCRdb called the multiplex PCR reads again in MiXCR, with one record for every CDR3 protein. The table lists about 400,000 distinct CDR3 sequences, around 16% of them singletons, with around a quarter in the top ten. V lost 0 bases and J 4 bases, leaving 17 bases between the germline ends. The CDR3 consists of 16 residues. Germline lookup yields CDR1 SGHRS and CDR2 YFSETQ. This sample was included in a study of T cells in Graves' hyperthyroidism and ophthalmopathy. Overall study: Peripheral blood was secured at the point of initial diagnosis, before any treatment.

General study results and limits: Most expanded thyroid clonotypes above 0.001 also appeared in blood.

The TCR originated in a woman younger than 30 with Graves' hyperthyroidism that later progressed to Graves' ophthalmopathy. The material sequenced was blood. The V gene is TRBV5-1, the J gene TRBJ2-7, with TRBD1 as a possible D gene (5 bases). CDR3 nucleotide sequence: TGCGCCAGCAGCTTGGCCACAGGTAGCAGGGCGTACGAGCAGTACTTC. It is translated as CASSLATGSRAYEQYF.